Presented here are 13 T cell receptor beta chains from one specimen sequenced in a study of molecular identifiers for immune sequencing clone quantification listed by TCRdb under 2018. Libraries were prepared through PCR. Sequencing instrument: Illumina HiSeq 4000. In-frame beta chains were kept once TCRdb had trimmed the public reads at Q25 with fastp and called clones with MiXCR. Records with the same CDR3 protein are collapsed into one entry carrying the most frequent genes and DNA. The sample records about 63,000 distinct CDR3 sequences, approximately 18% of which are singletons. The top ten clones comprise 1.1% to 1.5% of the sample. The source material was naive CD8+ T cells from blood, with Jurkat cell RNA spiked in. The cell subset or site tag for this specimen amounts to: FACS-sorted CD8+CD4-CCR7+CD45RA+ naive T cells. These receptors all stem from a human donor in good health. Some libraries in this study had Jurkat cell RNA spiked in.

With respect to this clonotype: The junction differs from germline at one of its ends, possibly a read error. J is TRBJ2-7 and V is TRBV27; D is ambiguous. The CDR3 runs to 16 residues. In germline, CDR1 is MNHEY, CDR2 SMNVEV (reference sequence). CDR3 DNA sequence: TGTGCTAGCAGTTTAAGTCCCCCCAATACAGCCTACGGGCAGTACTTC. Translated: CASSLSPPNTAYGQYF.

This clonotype has at least ten counts. The chain recombines TRBV5-1 with TRBJ2-7, with D hard to call. The CDR3 consists of 16 residues. The germline gives CDR1 SGHRS, CDR2 YFSETQ. Trimming shortened V by 2 bases and J by 3 bases, and 18 bases separated the two germline ends. Written as DNA, the CDR3 is TGCGCCAGCAGCTTTACCTCCCTTCGGGCTGACTACGAGCAGTACTTC. This encodes CASSFTSLRADYEQYF. The whole variable domain, remainder taken from reference TRBV5-1 and TRBJ2-7, is KAGVTQTPRYLIKTRGQQVTLSCSPISGHRSVSWYQQTPGQGLQFLFEYFSETQRNKGNFPGRFSGRQFSNSRSEMNVSTLELGDSALYLCASSFTSLRADYEQYFGPGTRLTVT.

This sequence joins TRBV19 and TRBJ2-2, with TRBD2 as a possible D gene (6 bases). The CDR3 runs 15 residues. The V end was cut by 3 bases, the J end by 3 bases, with 11 bases between. Germline CDR1 LNHDA, CDR2 SQIVND (reference sequence). DNA for the CDR3: TGTGCCAGTAGTATCCCCGGCGGGGACACCGGGGAGCTGTTTTTT. It encodes CASSIPGGDTGELFF.

The sample holds many counts of this clonotype. The V call is TRBV23-1, the J call TRBJ1-2; D is ambiguous. TRBV23-1 is sorted into the ORF group, with uncertain function. The CDR3 length is 12 residues. Between the trimmed V and J ends, which lost 2 bases and 3 bases, there was a span of 4 bases. Here the CDR3 reads CASSQNDYGYTF. Written as DNA, the CDR3 is TGCGCCAGCAGTCAAAATGACTATGGCTACACCTTC.

This clonotype was found a few times. This rearrangement joins TRBV27 to TRBJ2-4; 8 bases are shared with TRBD1. The CDR3 has 14 amino acids. V trimming: 0 bases; J trimming: 8 bases; junction bases outside the gene matches: 3. The V gene's germline CDR1 is MNHEY and CDR2 SMNVEV (reference sequence). This CDR3 reads CASSLSDRVDIQYF. Here the CDR3 DNA reads TGTGCCAGCAGTTTATCGGACAGGGTTGACATTCAGTACTTC.

This clonotype was picked up many times. The chain uses TRBV6-1 and TRBJ2-7; either TRBD1 or TRBD2 may supply D (5 bases each). Per germline, CDR1 MNHNS and CDR2 SASEGT. The length of the CDR3 is 13 residues. The V gene lost 7 bases and the J gene lost 7 bases, with 17 bases spanning the gap. The CDR3 protein is CASTVPGPSEQYF. The DNA for the CDR3 is TGTGCCAGCACCGTACCGGGACCGTCGGAGCAGTACTTC.

Regarding this clonotype: A read error is possible here, since a much larger clone lies one base away. The CDR3 ends on some other residue instead of the conserved phenylalanine or tryptophan, so this is likely a read error. The chain uses TRBV19 and TRBJ1-1; D not resolved. Germline CDR1 and CDR2: LNHDA and SQIVND (reference sequence). Trimming stripped 7 bases from V and 1 base from J, with 16 bases between. The CDR3 covers 15 residues. The CDR3 DNA reads as TGTGCCAGTACCTTGACAAGGCGGGGGAACACTGAAGCTTTCTCT. This encodes CASTLTRRGNTEAFS.

The chain has TRBV27 and TRBJ1-4, with D hard to call. Germline lookup yields CDR1 MNHEY and CDR2 SMNVEV (reference sequence). This CDR3 has 17 amino acids. V lost 3 bases, J lost 4 bases, and 18 bases lay in between. CDR3 sequence: CASSFLPSSGFNEKLFF. The CDR3 nucleotides are TGTGCCAGCAGTTTTTTGCCATCTTCGGGTTTTAATGAAAAACTGTTTTTT.

This clonotype has just a few counts. Since a much larger clone is just one base distant, this may be a read error. The chain combines TRBV4-1 with TRBJ2-7, with unresolved D. The germline V gene has CDR1 MGHRA and CDR2 YSYEKL. This CDR3 comprises 12 residues. The CDR3 protein is CASTGRTAELYF. In DNA form, the CDR3 reads TGCGCCAGCACCGGTCGCACAGCAGAGCTGTACTTC.

The sample holds many counts of this clonotype. The chain joins TRBV3-1 to TRBJ2-4; 7 bases are a match to TRBD1. V lost 0 bases and J lost 8; bases outside the gene matches: 10. The CDR3 loop spans 16 amino acids. Germline CDR1 LGHDT, CDR2 YNNKEL (reference sequence). The CDR3 reads CASSQELAGGFYIQYF. The CDR3 nucleotides read TGTGCCAGCAGCCAAGAGCTAGCAGGGGGTTTTTACATTCAGTACTTC.

This chain links TRBV27 with TRBJ2-7, with unresolved D. Germline V gives CDR1 MNHEY, CDR2 SMNVEV (reference sequence). This CDR3 spans 13 amino acids. V dropped 7 bases and J dropped 3 bases, with 13 bases sitting between them. CDR3 region: CASNWVLGYEQYF. CDR3 nucleotide sequence: TGTGCCAGCAACTGGGTCTTAGGCTACGAGCAGTACTTC.

The sample holds many counts of this clonotype. This chain uses TRBV2 with TRBJ2-2; 10 bases are shared with TRBD2. J was trimmed by 2 bases and V by 7 bases; bases with no gene match: 13. Germline CDR1 reads SNHLY; CDR2 reads FYNNEI. The CDR3 spans 18 residues. CDR3 nucleotide sequence: TGTGCCAGCAATTTGCTGATTGGACTAGCGGATAACACCGGGGAGCTGTTTTTT. This sequence encodes CASNLLIGLADNTGELFF. Full variable domain (rest looked up from reference TRBV2 and TRBJ2-2): EPEVTQTPSHQVTQMGQEVILRCVPISNHLYFYWYRQILGQKVEFLVSFYNNEISEKSEIFDDQFSVERPDGSNFTLKIRSTKLEDSAMYFCASNLLIGLADNTGELFFGEGSRLTVL.

Only one count was recorded for this clonotype. The junction departs from germline at one end; a sequencing error may be responsible. The chain links TRBV20-1 to TRBJ2-3; D may correspond to TRBD1 or TRBD2 (5 bases each). The CDR3 contains 16 residues. The germline V gene has CDR1 DFQATT and CDR2 SNEGSKA (reference sequence). The CDR3 nucleotides read TGCAGTGCTCCACCAAACCGGGACGCTCAGCGGTATACGCAGTACTTT. It codes for CSAPPNRDAQRYTQYF.